What follows describes a single T cell receptor beta chain. The antigen remains unidentified. The data are from a study of T cell responses to AZD1222 COVID-19 vaccine. Findings of the study overall: The CD4 TCRs associated with vaccination extended across spike and predominated at 160-218 and 743-854. In all cases, repertoires were sampled only after the peak T cell response. Clonal diversity was possibly underestimated; the donors were predominantly white British and more often female. Targeting of unmutated variant regions was reportedly seen in nearly half of spike-specific TCRs.

Generated by immunoSEQ multiplex PCR, the TCRdb table keeps only in-frame clones and is missing some. This repertoire shows roughly 110,000 clones, about 90% found once; its top ten account for roughly 6%. V lost 2 bases and J lost 3, with 14 bases in between. CDR1 and CDR2 from the germline V gene are SGHNT and YYREEE (reference sequence). The CDR3 extends over 15 amino acids. The source was peripheral blood, collected 28 days after the second AZD1222 dose. V is TRBV5-4 and J is TRBJ1-2; D may be TRBD1 (6 bases). This clonotype originated in an adult who received the AZD1222 COVID-19 vaccine. The CDR3 sequence is CASSLMTNRDYGYTF. In DNA, the CDR3 is TGTGCCAGCAGCTTAATGACCAACAGGGACTATGGCTACACCTTC.